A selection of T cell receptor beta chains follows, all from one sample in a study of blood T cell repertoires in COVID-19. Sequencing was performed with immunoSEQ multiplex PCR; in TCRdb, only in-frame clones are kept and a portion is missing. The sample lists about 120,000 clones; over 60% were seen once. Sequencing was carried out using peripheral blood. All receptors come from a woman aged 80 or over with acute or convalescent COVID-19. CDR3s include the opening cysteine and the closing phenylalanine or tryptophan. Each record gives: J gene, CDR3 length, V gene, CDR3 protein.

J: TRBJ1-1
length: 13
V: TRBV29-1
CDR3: CSVADRGGVEAFF

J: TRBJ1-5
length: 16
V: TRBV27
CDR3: CASSPLGRGGNQPQHF

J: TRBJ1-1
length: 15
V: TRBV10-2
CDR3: CASSDRGRLNTEAFF

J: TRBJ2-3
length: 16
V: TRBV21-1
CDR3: CASSKGSGLAVDTQYF

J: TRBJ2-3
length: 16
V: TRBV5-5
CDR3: CASSIGGRASTDTQYF

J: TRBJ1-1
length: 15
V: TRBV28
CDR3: CASSLRDRGDTEAFF

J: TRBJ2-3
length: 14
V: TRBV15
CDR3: CATSRGLDGDTQYF

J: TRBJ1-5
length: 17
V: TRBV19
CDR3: CASTPTRGAWSNQPQHF

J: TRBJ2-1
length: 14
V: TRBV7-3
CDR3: CASSPAGEYNEQFF

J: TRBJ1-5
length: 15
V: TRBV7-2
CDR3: CASSAGGGRGQPQHF

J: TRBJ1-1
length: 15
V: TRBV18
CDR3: CASSPFGQGADEAFF

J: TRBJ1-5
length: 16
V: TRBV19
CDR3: CASTEDRGRRNQPQHF

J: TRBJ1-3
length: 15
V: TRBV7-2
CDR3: CASSRDTFSGNTIYF

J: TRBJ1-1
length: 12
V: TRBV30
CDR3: CAWVSGGTEAFF

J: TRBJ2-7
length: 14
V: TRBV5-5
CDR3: CASSLGQWSYEQYF

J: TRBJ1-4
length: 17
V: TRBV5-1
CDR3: CASSVTGGAEADEKLFF

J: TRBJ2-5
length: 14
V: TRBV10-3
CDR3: CAIGSGQGRETQYF

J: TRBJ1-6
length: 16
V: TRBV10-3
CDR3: CAISESGTGLGSPLHF

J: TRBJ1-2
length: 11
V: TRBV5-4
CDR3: CASSQGYGYTF

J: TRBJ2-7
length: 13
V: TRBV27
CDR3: CASGWDLNYEQYF

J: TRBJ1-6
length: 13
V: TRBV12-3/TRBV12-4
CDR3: CASSLDEGSPLHF

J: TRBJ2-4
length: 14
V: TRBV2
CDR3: CASSDGRAKNIQYF

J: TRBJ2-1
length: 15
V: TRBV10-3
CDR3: CAISDPGLGYNEQFF

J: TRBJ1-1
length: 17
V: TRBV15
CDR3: CATSRGLNPGKWTEAFF

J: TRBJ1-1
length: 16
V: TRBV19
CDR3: CASSVQGAGVDTEAFF

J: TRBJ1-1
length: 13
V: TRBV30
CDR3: CAWVGTGNTEAFF

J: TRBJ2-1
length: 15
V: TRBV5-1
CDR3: CASSVAGTTNNEQFF

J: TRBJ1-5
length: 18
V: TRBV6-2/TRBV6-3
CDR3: CASSSLDRGEASNQPQHF

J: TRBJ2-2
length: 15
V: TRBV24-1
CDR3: CATSDPSGGSGELFF

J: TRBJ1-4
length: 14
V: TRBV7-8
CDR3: CASSQDSGHEKLFF

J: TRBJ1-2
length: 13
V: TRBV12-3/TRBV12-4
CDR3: CASSFRGGVGYTF

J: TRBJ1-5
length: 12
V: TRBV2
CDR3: CASSLSNQPQHF

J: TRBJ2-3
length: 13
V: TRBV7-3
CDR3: CASSLSRQDTQYF

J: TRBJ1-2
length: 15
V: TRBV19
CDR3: CASSRLQRGNYGYTF

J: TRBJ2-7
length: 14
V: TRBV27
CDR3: CASSSGGGGYEQYF

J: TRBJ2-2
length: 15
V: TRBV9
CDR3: CASSFRTGPTGELFF

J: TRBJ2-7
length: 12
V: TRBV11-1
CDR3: CASSPGQGAEYF

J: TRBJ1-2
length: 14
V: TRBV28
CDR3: CASRVQGAWYGYTF

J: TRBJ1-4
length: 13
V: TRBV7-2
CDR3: CASRPSGGEKLFF

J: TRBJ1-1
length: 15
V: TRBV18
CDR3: CASSPGLSRVSEAFF

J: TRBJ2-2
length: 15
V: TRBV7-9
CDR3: CASSLRSGGTGELFF

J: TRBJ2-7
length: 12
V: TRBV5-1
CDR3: CASSLPRGEQYF

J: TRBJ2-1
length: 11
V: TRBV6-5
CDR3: CASIRGPEQFF

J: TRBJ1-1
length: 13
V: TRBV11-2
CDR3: CASSTSGVTEAFF

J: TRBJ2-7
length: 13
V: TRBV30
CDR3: CAWSRVPGGEQYF